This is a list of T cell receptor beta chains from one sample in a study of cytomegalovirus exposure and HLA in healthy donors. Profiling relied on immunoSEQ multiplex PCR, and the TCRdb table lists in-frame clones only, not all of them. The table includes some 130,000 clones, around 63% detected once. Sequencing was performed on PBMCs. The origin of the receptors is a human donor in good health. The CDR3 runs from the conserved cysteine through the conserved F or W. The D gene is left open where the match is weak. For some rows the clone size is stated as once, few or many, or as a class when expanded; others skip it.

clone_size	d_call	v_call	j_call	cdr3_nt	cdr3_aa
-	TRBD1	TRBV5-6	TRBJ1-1	TGTGCCAGCAGCAACCTGGGACAGAGTTTGAACACTGAAGCTTTCTTT	CASSNLGQSLNTEAFF
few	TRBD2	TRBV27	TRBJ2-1	TGTGCCAGCAGTATAAGCGGGAGCTCCTACAATGAGCAGTTCTTC	CASSISGSSYNEQFF
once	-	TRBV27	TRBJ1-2	TGTGCCAGCAGTCCCGGAGGGAGGTCCTTGGGCTACACCTTC	CASSPGGRSLGYTF
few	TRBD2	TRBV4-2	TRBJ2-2	TGTGCCAGCAGCCAAGTAGGTAGCGGGAGGGGTAACACCGGGGAGCTGTTTTTT	CASSQVGSGRGNTGELFF
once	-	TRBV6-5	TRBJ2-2	TGTGCCAGCAGCCTCAGGGAAAGTACCGGGGAGCTGTTTTTT	CASSLRESTGELFF
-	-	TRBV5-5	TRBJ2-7	TGTGCCAGCAGCCCCGAGGGCTACGAGCAGTACTTC	CASSPEGYEQYF
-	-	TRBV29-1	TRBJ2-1	TGCAGCGTCAGGGTCTCCTACAATGAGCAGTTCTTC	CSVRVSYNEQFF
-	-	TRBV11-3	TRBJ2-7	TGTGCCAGCAGCAAAACAGTGCTCTACGAGCAGTACTTC	CASSKTVLYEQYF
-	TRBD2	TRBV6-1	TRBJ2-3	TGTGCCAGCAGTGAAGGATTTAGCGGGAGTATAGATACGCAGTATTTT	CASSEGFSGSIDTQYF
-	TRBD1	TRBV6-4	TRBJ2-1	TGTGCCAGCAGTGACCACCGGGACAGGGAGGTCAATGAGCAGTTCTTC	CASSDHRDREVNEQFF
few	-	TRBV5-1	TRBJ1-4	TGCGCCAGCAGCCCGGGGAGGGGTGATGAAAAACTGTTTTTT	CASSPGRGDEKLFF
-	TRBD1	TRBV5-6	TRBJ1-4	TGTGCCAGCAGCTTAAGGACAGGGGGCGTTAATGAAAAACTGTTTTTT	CASSLRTGGVNEKLFF
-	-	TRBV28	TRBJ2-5	TGTGCCAGCAGTGGGAGAGAGACCCAGTACTTC	CASSGRETQYF
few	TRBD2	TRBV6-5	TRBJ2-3	TGTGCCAGCAGAAGTAGCGGGACGCAGGATACGCAGTATTTT	CASRSSGTQDTQYF
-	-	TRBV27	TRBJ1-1	TGTGCCAGCAGTTCAACACTGAACACTGAAGCTTTCTTT	CASSSTLNTEAFF
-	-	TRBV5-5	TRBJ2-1	TGTGCCAGCAGCTTGAGACCCGGAGGTGCCTACAATGAGCAGTTCTTC	CASSLRPGGAYNEQFF
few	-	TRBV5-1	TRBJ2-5	TGCGCCAGCAGCCTCCAAGAGACCCAGTACTTC	CASSLQETQYF
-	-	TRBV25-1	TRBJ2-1	TGTGCCAGCAGTGACCCCCGCCGGAGCTCCTACAATGAGCAGTTCTTC	CASSDPRRSSYNEQFF
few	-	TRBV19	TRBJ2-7	TGTGCCAGTAGTTCCGCGGAGGTTTCCGAGCAGTACTTC	CASSSAEVSEQYF
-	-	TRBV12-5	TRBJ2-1	TGTGCTAGTGGTTTGGTAGGAGGTGGTGAGCAGTTCTTC	CASGLVGGGEQFF
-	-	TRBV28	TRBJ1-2	TGTGCCAGCAGGGGAGGGACGAACTATGGCTACACCTTC	CASRGGTNYGYTF
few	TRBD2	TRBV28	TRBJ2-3	TGTGCCAGCAGTTTCGGGAGGGCCGGCGACACAGATACGCAGTATTTT	CASSFGRAGDTDTQYF
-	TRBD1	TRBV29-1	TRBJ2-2	TGCAGCGTTGTGACAGGGTCTGACACCGGGGAGCTGTTTTTT	CSVVTGSDTGELFF
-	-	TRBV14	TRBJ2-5	TGTGCCAGCAGCCAAGGGTCCGGCAGGCTTGAGACCCAGTACTTC	CASSQGSGRLETQYF
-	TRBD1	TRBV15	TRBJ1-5	TGTGCCACCAGCCAAGAGGGACAGGGGGTGGGTCAGCCCCAGCATTTT	CATSQEGQGVGQPQHF
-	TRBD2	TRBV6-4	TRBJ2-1	TGTGCCAGCAGTGACTCGTGGCGGGAGGGCAGTGGGAATGAGCAGTTCTTC	CASSDSWREGSGNEQFF
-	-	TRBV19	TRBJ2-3	TGTGCCAGTAGTACCCTTACGGGTCCCCCGGGTACGCAGTATTTT	CASSTLTGPPGTQYF
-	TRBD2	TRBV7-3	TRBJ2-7	TGTGCCAGCAGCTTAAGCGGGACTAGCTTCGTCGAGCAGTACTTC	CASSLSGTSFVEQYF
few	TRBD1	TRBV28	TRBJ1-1	TGTGCCAGCAGTCTTAGACAGGGGATGAACACTGAAGCTTTCTTT	CASSLRQGMNTEAFF
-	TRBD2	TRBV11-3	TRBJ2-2	TGTGCCAGCAGCTCTGGGGGGGCCGGGGAGCTGTTTTTT	CASSSGGAGELFF
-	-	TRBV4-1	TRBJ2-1	TGCGCCAGCAGCCAAGATCCAGAATACAATGAGCAGTTCTTC	CASSQDPEYNEQFF
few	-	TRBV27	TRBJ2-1	TGTGCCAGCAGTTTTTCACAGCTTAATGAGCAGTTCTTC	CASSFSQLNEQFF
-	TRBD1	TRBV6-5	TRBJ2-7	TGTGCCAGCAGTTACTCCGACAGGGGACACTCCTACGAGCAGTACTTC	CASSYSDRGHSYEQYF
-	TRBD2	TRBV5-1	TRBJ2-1	TGCGCCAGCAGCTTTCAAGCGGGAGGGCCGGGTAATGAGCAGTTCTTC	CASSFQAGGPGNEQFF
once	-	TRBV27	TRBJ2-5	TGTGCCAGCAGTTTCGGGGGTATAGGGACCCAGTACTTC	CASSFGGIGTQYF
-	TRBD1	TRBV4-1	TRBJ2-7	TGCGCCAGTGGACCGGGACAGGCCTACGAGCAGTACTTC	CASGPGQAYEQYF
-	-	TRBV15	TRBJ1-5	TGTGCCACCAGCAGAGATTCGGGGGACCAGCCCCAGCATTTT	CATSRDSGDQPQHF